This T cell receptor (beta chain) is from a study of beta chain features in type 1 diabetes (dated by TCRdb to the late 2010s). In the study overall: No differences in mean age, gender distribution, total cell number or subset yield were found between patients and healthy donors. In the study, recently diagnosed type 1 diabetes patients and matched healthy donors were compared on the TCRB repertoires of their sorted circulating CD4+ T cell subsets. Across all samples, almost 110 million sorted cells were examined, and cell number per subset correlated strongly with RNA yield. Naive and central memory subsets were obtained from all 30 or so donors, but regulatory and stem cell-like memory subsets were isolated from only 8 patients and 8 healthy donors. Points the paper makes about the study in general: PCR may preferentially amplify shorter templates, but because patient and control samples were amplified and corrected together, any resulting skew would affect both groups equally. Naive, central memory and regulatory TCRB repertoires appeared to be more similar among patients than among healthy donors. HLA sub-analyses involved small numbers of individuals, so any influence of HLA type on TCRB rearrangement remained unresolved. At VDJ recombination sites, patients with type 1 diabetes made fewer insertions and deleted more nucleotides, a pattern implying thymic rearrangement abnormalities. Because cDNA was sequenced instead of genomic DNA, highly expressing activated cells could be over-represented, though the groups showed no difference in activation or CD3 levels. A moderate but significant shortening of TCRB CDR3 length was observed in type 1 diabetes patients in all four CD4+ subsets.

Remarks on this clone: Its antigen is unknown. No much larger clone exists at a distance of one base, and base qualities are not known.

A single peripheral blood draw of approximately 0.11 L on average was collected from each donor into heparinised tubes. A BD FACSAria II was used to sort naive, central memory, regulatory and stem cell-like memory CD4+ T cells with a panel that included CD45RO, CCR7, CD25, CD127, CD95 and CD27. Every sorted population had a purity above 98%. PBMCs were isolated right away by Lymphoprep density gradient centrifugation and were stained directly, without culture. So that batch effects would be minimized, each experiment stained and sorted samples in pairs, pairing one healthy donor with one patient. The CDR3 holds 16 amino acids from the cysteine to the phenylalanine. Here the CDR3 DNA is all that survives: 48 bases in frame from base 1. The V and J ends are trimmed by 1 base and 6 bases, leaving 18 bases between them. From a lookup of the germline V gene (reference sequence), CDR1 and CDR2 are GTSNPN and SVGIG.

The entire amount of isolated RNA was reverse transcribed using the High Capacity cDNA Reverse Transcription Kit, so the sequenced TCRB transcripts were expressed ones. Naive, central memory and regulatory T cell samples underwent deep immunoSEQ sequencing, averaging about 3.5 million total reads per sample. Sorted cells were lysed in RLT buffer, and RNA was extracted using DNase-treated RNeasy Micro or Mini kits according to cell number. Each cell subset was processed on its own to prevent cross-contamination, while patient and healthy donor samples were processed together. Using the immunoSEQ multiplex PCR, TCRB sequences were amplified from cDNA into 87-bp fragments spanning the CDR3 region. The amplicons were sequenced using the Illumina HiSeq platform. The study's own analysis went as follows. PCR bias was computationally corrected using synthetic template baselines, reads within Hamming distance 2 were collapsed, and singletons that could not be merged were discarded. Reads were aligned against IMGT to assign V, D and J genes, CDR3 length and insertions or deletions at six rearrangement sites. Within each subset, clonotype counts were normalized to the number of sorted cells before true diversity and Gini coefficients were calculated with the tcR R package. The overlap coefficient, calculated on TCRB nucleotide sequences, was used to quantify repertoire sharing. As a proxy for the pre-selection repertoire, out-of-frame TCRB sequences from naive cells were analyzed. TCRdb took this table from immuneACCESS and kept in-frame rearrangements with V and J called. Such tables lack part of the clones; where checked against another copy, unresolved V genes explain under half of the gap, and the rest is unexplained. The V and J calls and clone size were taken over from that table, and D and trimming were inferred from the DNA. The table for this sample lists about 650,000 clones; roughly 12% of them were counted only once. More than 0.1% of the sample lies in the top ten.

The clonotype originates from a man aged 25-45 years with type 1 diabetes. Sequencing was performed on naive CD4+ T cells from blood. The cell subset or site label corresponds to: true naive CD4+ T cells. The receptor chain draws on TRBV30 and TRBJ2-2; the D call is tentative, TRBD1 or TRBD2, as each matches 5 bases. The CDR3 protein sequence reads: CAWSGDATRAPGELFF. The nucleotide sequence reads TGTGCCTGGAGTGGGGACGCCACCCGGGCGCCCGGGGAGCTGTTTTTT.